This T cell receptor beta chain was obtained from a study of neurological immune-mediated disorders. cDNA synthesis was performed by 5'RACE with 10-nucleotide random UMIs. TCRdb re-derived calls from the 5' RACE reads in MiXCR, one entry per CDR3 protein. The sample records tens of thousands of distinct CDR3 sequences, about 9% being singletons. Concerning this clonotype: Its antigen is unidentified.

General study results and limits: There were no CDR3 amino acid sequences shared by expanded clones across subjects, a result suggesting private repertoires in all groups. The greatest TCR clonal expansion occurred in HTLV-1-associated myelopathy and the least in multiple sclerosis, which fell below healthy controls.

CDR1 SGHRS and CDR2 YFSETQ come from the germline V gene. Trimming cost V 5 bases and J 5 bases, with 18 bases left between them. The CDR3 totals 15 residues. The sequence was collected from a man aged 50 or older in good health. The material sequenced was PBMCs. The chain combines TRBV5-1 with TRBJ2-3; D tentatively fits TRBD1 or TRBD2 (6 bases each). For the CDR3, the DNA is TGCGCCAGCAGTAATAGTGGGGGGCTGGGAGATACGCAGTATTTT. Residues: CASSNSGGLGDTQYF.